A single sample gave rise to the 20 T cell receptor beta chains below, sequenced in a study of lymphopenia after photon versus proton radiotherapy. Method: immunoSEQ multiplex PCR; TCRdb's copy keeps in-frame clones and lacks some. The sample shows roughly 67,000 clones, roughly 91% of them seen only once. The source material was peripheral blood, sampled from a patient treated with photon-based radiotherapy. The receptor source for this set is a woman aged 65 to 85 with pancreatic cancer.

This chain joins TRBV15 and TRBJ2-5, with 7 bases identical to TRBD2. CDR1 is LNHNV and CDR2 is YYDKDF in the germline V gene (reference sequence). The CDR3 loop spans 15 amino acids. Trimming removed 0 bases from V and 3 bases from J; junction bases left unmatched: 4. This CDR3 reads CATSRDLGGEETQYF. DNA of the CDR3: TGTGCCACCAGCAGAGATCTGGGGGGGGAAGAGACCCAGTACTTC.

CDR3 nucleotides: TGCGCCAGCAGCTTGGAGGTGAACACTGAAGCTTTCTTT. Its protein is CASSLEVNTEAFF. The chain links TRBV5-1 to TRBJ1-1; no firm D call. Trimming took 0 bases from V and 0 from J, leaving 3 bases between them. The CDR3 has 13 residues. Germline CDR1 is SGHRS and CDR2 is YFSETQ.

This clone was seen a few times. The chain carries TRBV7-3 and TRBJ2-7, with D possibly matching TRBD2 (6 bases). The V end was cut by 5 bases, the J end by 7 bases, with 18 bases between. The germline V gene has CDR1 SGHTA and CDR2 FQGTGA. CDR3 length: 14 residues. CDR3 coding DNA: TGTGCCAGCAGCCGCCTGGGGGGAGTTGGGGAGCAGTACTTC. Protein sequence: CASSRLGGVGEQYF.

The chain recombines TRBV7-3 with TRBJ2-1; D might be TRBD1 (5 bases). Deletions cut 0 bases from V and 13 bases from J, with 16 bases between. CDR1 and CDR2 from the germline V gene are SGHTA and FQGTGA. The CDR3 totals 14 residues. The CDR3 region is CASSLTSAGSHQFF. CDR3 nucleotides: TGTGCCAGCAGCTTAACGTCCGCAGGGTCCCACCAGTTCTTC.

The chain uses TRBV7-8 and TRBJ1-1; 7 nucleotides align to TRBD1. Germline loops: CDR1 SGHVS, CDR2 FQNEAQ. J lost 4 bases, V lost 5 bases, and 16 bases had no gene match. The CDR3 contains 17 residues. The CDR3 reads CASSPILARQGGTEAFF. The CDR3 DNA reads TGTGCCAGCAGCCCCATCCTTGCCCGACAGGGAGGCACTGAAGCTTTCTTT. The whole variable domain, filled in from reference TRBV7-8 and TRBJ1-1, reads GAGVSQSPRYKVAKRGQDVALRCDPISGHVSLFWYQQALGQGPEFLTYFQNEAQLDKSGLPSDRFFAERPEGSVSTLKIQRTQQEDSAVYLCASSPILARQGGTEAFFGQGTRLTVV.

The V gene is TRBV23-1, the J gene TRBJ2-3; possibly TRBD1 or TRBD2 for D (5 bases each). TRBV23-1 is an ORF, with its function uncertain. Trimming took off 7 bases at V and 5 bases at J, with 25 bases between the two ends. The CDR3 is 17 residues long. The CDR3 sequence: CASISEGWIKRGDTQYF. Here the CDR3 DNA reads TGCGCCAGCATTTCTGAAGGGTGGATTAAGAGGGGAGATACGCAGTATTTT.

The rearrangement uses TRBV4-3 and TRBJ1-5, with D unresolved. The germline V gene encodes CDR1 LGHNA and CDR2 YSLEER. The V end was cut by 4 bases, the J end by 3 bases, with 16 bases between. The CDR3 extends over 16 amino acids. CDR3 amino acids: CASSPQWIGLNQPQHF. Written as DNA, the CDR3 is TGCGCCAGCAGCCCGCAGTGGATAGGGCTCAATCAGCCCCAGCATTTT.

The DNA for the CDR3 is TGTGCCAGCAGCCAAGATCCTGCGGGGAACTATGGCTACACCTTC. This gives the protein CASSQDPAGNYGYTF. This sequence joins TRBV4-2 and TRBJ1-2; D gene uncertain. The CDR3 has 15 amino acids. Germline CDR1 LGHNA, CDR2 YNFKEQ. The germline V and J ends were trimmed by 0 bases and 2 bases, with 10 bases remaining between them.

J is TRBJ2-1 and V is TRBV20-1; tentatively, D is TRBD2 (5 bases). The V gene's germline CDR1 is DFQATT and CDR2 SNEGSKA (reference sequence). The V and J ends lost 4 bases and 13 bases respectively, with 14 bases between them. CDR3 length: 11 residues. The CDR3 here is CSAIIGESQFF. For the CDR3, the DNA is TGCAGTGCTATAATCGGGGAGAGTCAGTTCTTC.

The V and J genes are TRBV6-5 and TRBJ1-2, with TRBD1 matching over 8 bases. Germline V gives CDR1 MNHEY, CDR2 SVGAGI. V dropped 8 bases and J dropped 2; count of bases not matched to a gene: 1. This CDR3 is built from 12 residues. CDR3 nucleotide sequence: TGTGCCAGCTGGGACAGGAACTATGGCTACACCTTC. It specifies CASWDRNYGYTF.

V usage is TRBV7-2 and J usage is TRBJ2-2, with D perhaps being TRBD1 or TRBD2 (6 bases each). V lost 5 bases to trimming and J lost 4 bases, with 20 bases between them. Per the germline V gene, CDR1 is SGHTA and CDR2 is FQGNSA. The CDR3 loop spans 17 amino acids. CDR3: CASSLRGLRTGTGELFF. CDR3 bases: TGTGCCAGCAGCCTCAGGGGACTCCGGACGGGCACCGGGGAGCTGTTTTTT.

J is TRBJ2-1 and V is TRBV2, with D hard to call. The CDR3 covers 11 residues. Germline CDR1 reads SNHLY; CDR2 reads FYNNEI. V was cut by 6 bases and J by 10 bases, with 10 bases left in between. The CDR3, as DNA: TGTGCCAGCAGGGTTACACGGGAGCAGTTCTTC. Amino acid sequence: CASRVTREQFF.

The chain carries TRBV4-2 and TRBJ2-1; TRBD1 is a possible D gene (5 bases). Trimming cost V 0 bases and J 11 bases, with 29 bases left between them. Germline V CDR1 and CDR2: LGHNA, YNFKEQ. The length of the CDR3 is 19 residues. CDR3 sequence (DNA): TGTGCCAGCAGCCAAGATTCGGTTAGGGGTACTACCCGAAGACAAAAGCAGTTCTTC. Protein sequence: CASSQDSVRGTTRRQKQFF.

The chain employs TRBV4-2 and TRBJ2-5, with 16 nucleotides matching TRBD2. The V gene end was trimmed by 4 bases and the J gene end by 5 bases; junction bases not matched to a gene: 7. Germline CDR1 and CDR2: LGHNA and YNFKEQ. CDR3 length equals 17 residues. The CDR3 nucleotides are TGTGCCAGCAGCCCGGGACTAGCGGGAGGGCCGCTGGAGACCCAGTACTTC. Protein sequence: CASSPGLAGGPLETQYF.

V gene TRBV27 combines with J gene TRBJ1-1; no clear D. V gave up 2 bases and J gave up 1 base, with 8 bases separating them. The germline gives CDR1 MNHEY, CDR2 SMNVEV (reference sequence). This CDR3 comprises 14 residues. CDR3 sequence (DNA): TGTGCCAGCAGTTTAATTGGCGGGAACACTGAAGCTTTCTTT. Its protein product is CASSLIGGNTEAFF.

This clone was seen only a few times. The CDR3 DNA reads TGTGCCAGCAGCTTAGGGACAGCCATCGAGCAGTACTTC. Encoded protein: CASSLGTAIEQYF. The chain joins TRBV7-2 to TRBJ2-7, with D possibly being TRBD1 (6 bases). This CDR3 region has 13 residues. V lost 1 base and J 6 bases, leaving 10 bases between the germline ends. Per the germline V gene, CDR1 is SGHTA and CDR2 is FQGNSA. The full variable domain, with the rest looked up from reference TRBV7-2 and TRBJ2-7, is GAGVSQSPSNKVTEKGKDVELRCDPISGHTALYWYRQSLGQGLEFLIYFQGNSAPDKSGLPSDRFSAERTGGSVSTLTIQRTQQEDSAVYLCASSLGTAIEQYFGPGTRLTVT.

This clone was counted a few times. The V call is TRBV28, the J call TRBJ1-1, with D possibly matching TRBD1 (5 bases). V lost 1 base to trimming and J lost 5 bases, with 14 bases between them. The CDR3 loop spans 15 amino acids. The germline gives CDR1 MDHEN, CDR2 SYDVKM. The CDR3 DNA follows: TGTGCCAGCAGTTTATTAGCAGGGAGGTATACTGAAGCTTTCTTT. Protein: CASSLLAGRYTEAFF.

The V and J genes are TRBV25-1 and TRBJ2-1; 15 positions match TRBD2. Germline loops: CDR1 MGHDK, CDR2 SYGVNS. J gave up 6 bases and V 2 bases, and 5 bases lay outside the gene matches. The length of the CDR3 is 17 residues. In DNA form, the CDR3 reads TGTGCCAGCAGTGAAAGGACTAGCGGGAGGGGACCCAATGAGCAGTTCTTC. Its translation is CASSERTSGRGPNEQFF.

CDR3 sequence (DNA): TGTGCCAGCAAAGGAGGAGAAAAACTGTTTTTT. Translation: CASKGGEKLFF. The genes are TRBV2 and TRBJ1-4; no clear D gene. From germline, CDR1 is SNHLY and CDR2 FYNNEI. The CDR3 has 11 amino acids. With 7 bases removed from V and 8 bases from J, the gap between germline ends came to 8 bases.

The J gene is TRBJ1-4, the V gene TRBV29-1, with a weak D call TRBD1 (5 bases). Trimming took 3 bases from V and 5 from J, leaving 16 bases between them. The CDR3 is 15 residues long. CDR1 is SQVTM, CDR2 ANQGSEA, per germline. CDR3 region: CSVDVNGGVNEKLFF. CDR3 sequence (DNA): TGCAGCGTTGATGTTAATGGGGGGGTAAATGAAAAACTGTTTTTT.